The clone carrying this T cell receptor beta chain was observed at least ten times. The cDNA was generated through 5'RACE incorporating 10-nucleotide random UMIs. TCRdb called the 5' RACE reads again in MiXCR, with one record for every CDR3 protein. The profile shows over 75,000 distinct CDR3 sequences, around 6% of them singletons. This record belongs to a study of neurological immune-mediated disorders. Described time point: longitudinal time-point 2. Germline values: CDR1 KGHDR, CDR2 SFDVKD. With 3 bases removed from V and 2 bases from J, the gap between germline ends came to 10 bases. This CDR3 comprises 14 residues.

The receptor was isolated from a woman aged 55 to 70 with multiple sclerosis. Sequencing used PBMCs. The chain joins TRBV24-1 to TRBJ2-7; D is possibly TRBD2 (7 bases). The CDR3 sequence is CATSDGGGAYEQYF. The CDR3 nucleotides are TGTGCCACCAGTGATGGAGGGGGGGCCTACGAGCAGTACTTC.